Shown below are 26 T cell receptor beta chains from a single sample sequenced in a study of cytomegalovirus exposure and HLA in healthy donors. Amplification used 60 Vbeta primers and 13 Jbeta primers. Clones were sequenced by immunoSEQ multiplex PCR, and TCRdb holds only the in-frame ones, with some missing. There are about 160,000 clones in the sample; roughly three quarters occur only once, and over 1.2% lies in the top ten. Sequences were obtained from PBMCs. The receptors come from a man between 60 and 70 years old in good health and CMV-seronegative.

The rearrangement joins TRBV7-6 to TRBJ2-3, with a tentative D call TRBD1 (6 bases). The germline gives CDR1 SGHVS, CDR2 FNYEAQ. The ends were cut back, 5 bases at V and 3 bases at J, with 15 bases in the middle. There are 15 residues in the CDR3. The CDR3 DNA follows: TGTGCCAGCAGCGTGGGACATGGAAAAACAGATACGCAGTATTTT. This gives the protein CASSVGHGKTDTQYF. The full variable domain, with the rest looked up from reference TRBV7-6 and TRBJ2-3, is GAGVSQSPRYKVTKRGQDVALRCDPISGHVSLYWYRQALGQGPEFLTYFNYEAQQDKSGLPNDRFSAERPEGSISTLTIQRTEQRDSAMYRCASSVGHGKTDTQYFGPGTRLTVL.

The rearrangement joins TRBV7-9 to TRBJ2-3; 8 nucleotides align to TRBD2. CDR3 length: 15 amino acids. CDR1 and CDR2 (germline): SEHNR, FQNEAQ (reference sequence). Trimming at V came to 5 bases and at J to 4 bases, leaving 8 bases not matched to a gene. The CDR3 loop is CASSPGLAGADTQYF. The CDR3 DNA reads as TGTGCCAGCAGCCCCGGCCTAGCGGGCGCAGATACGCAGTATTTT.

The chain employs TRBV9 and TRBJ2-1; 10 bases fit TRBD1. Germline V gene sequence: CDR1 SGDLS, CDR2 YYNGEE. The ends lost 3 bases at V and 7 bases at J; junction bases unmatched: 4. The CDR3 sequence is 14 residues long. The CDR3 DNA sequence: TGTGCCAGCAGCGGGGGACAGGGGAGGAATGAGCAGTTCTTC. Residues: CASSGGQGRNEQFF.

The chain combines TRBV29-1 with TRBJ2-4; 14 nucleotides align to TRBD2. CDR1 is SQVTM and CDR2 is ANQGSEA in the germline V gene. Unmatched junction bases numbered 5, after V lost 7 bases and J lost 0 bases. The CDR3 covers 16 residues. In DNA form, the CDR3 reads TGCAGCGGGGGGGGACTAGCGGGGGTAGCCAAAAACATTCAGTACTTC. Amino acid sequence: CSGGGLAGVAKNIQYF.

The chain recombines TRBV7-2 with TRBJ2-7; D possibly corresponds to TRBD2 (6 bases). Germline loops: CDR1 SGHTA, CDR2 FQGNSA. V lost 1 base, J lost 2 bases, and 15 bases lay in between. The CDR3 runs 16 residues. Here the CDR3 DNA reads TGTGCCAGCAGCTTAGGGGGCGGGACCGCTCCCTACGAGCAGTACTTC. Its translation is CASSLGGGTAPYEQYF.

On this clone itself: The junction does not match germline at one end; this may be a read error. This chain links TRBV7-9 with TRBJ2-4, with D uncertain. Germline V gives CDR1 SEHNR, CDR2 FQNEAQ (reference sequence). The CDR3 has 15 residues. This CDR3 is CSSSSGGQTKNIQYF. The CDR3 region has the DNA TGTTCCAGCAGCTCCGGTGGGCAAACCAAAAACATTCAGTACTTC.

The V call is TRBV11-2, the J call TRBJ2-5, with a tentative D call TRBD2 (5 bases). This CDR3 is built from 16 residues. The V end lost 0 bases, the J end lost 3 bases, and 14 bases lay between the germline ends. Looked up from germline, CDR1 is SGHAT and CDR2 is FQNNGV. The CDR3 coding sequence is TGTGCCAGCAGCTTAGATCTAGCTACGGCGGAAGAGACCCAGTACTTC. It translates to CASSLDLATAEETQYF.

The chain combines TRBV7-3 with TRBJ2-5; TRBD1 might be the D (6 bases). V was shortened by 1 base and J by 7 bases, with 19 bases between the two germline ends. The CDR3 totals 16 residues. Germline CDR1 reads SGHTA; CDR2 reads FQGTGA. In nucleotides, the CDR3 is TGTGCCAGCAGCTTAAGTCTCCCCGAACAGGGTGGGACCCAGTACTTC. Translation: CASSLSLPEQGGTQYF.

V and J are TRBV28 and TRBJ2-3; 7 bases are shared with TRBD2. The V gene's germline CDR1 is MDHEN and CDR2 SYDVKM. Trimming took 2 bases from V and 2 from J; bases not matched to a gene: 4. This CDR3 region has 15 residues. The CDR3: CASSLASGTTDTQYF. The CDR3 nucleotides are TGTGCCAGCAGTTTAGCGAGCGGGACCACAGATACGCAGTATTTT.

This clone has just a few counts. V gene TRBV27 combines with J gene TRBJ2-7, with no clear D. CDR1 MNHEY and CDR2 SMNVEV come from the germline V gene (reference sequence). The CDR3 runs to 13 residues. V was cut by 7 bases and J by 8 bases, with 18 bases left in between. The DNA of the CDR3 is TGTGCCAGCACCTCAAACCCTAAACAGAAGCAGTACTTC. It encodes CASTSNPKQKQYF.

This clone was seen a few times. The chain couples TRBV5-6 to TRBJ1-6; TRBD1 matches 8 bases. The CDR3 has 16 amino acids. CDR1 is SGHDT, CDR2 YYEEEE, per germline. J lost 3 bases, V lost 4 bases, and 6 bases had no gene match. The CDR3 region is CASSKGQGGYNSPLHF. CDR3 sequence (DNA): TGTGCCAGCAGCAAAGGACAGGGTGGCTATAATTCACCCCTCCACTTT.

The rearrangement joins TRBV27 to TRBJ2-1; 12 positions agree with TRBD2. Looked up from germline, CDR1 is MNHEY and CDR2 is SMNVEV (reference sequence). The V segment lost 5 bases and the J segment 9 bases; nucleotides outside the gene matches: 8. This CDR3 contains 15 residues. This chain's CDR3 is CASSQLAGGPGEQFF. As DNA, the CDR3 is TGTGCCAGCAGTCAGCTAGCGGGGGGGCCGGGTGAGCAGTTCTTC.

The rearrangement uses TRBV4-1 and TRBJ2-1; TRBD1 is a possible D gene (6 bases). This CDR3 comprises 16 residues. CDR1 is MGHRA and CDR2 is YSYEKL in the germline V gene. The V and J ends lost 4 bases and 0 bases respectively, with 13 bases between them. The CDR3 sequence is CASSLRTEPSYNEQFF. The CDR3 DNA is TGCGCCAGCAGCCTACGGACAGAGCCCTCCTACAATGAGCAGTTCTTC.

The chain combines TRBV4-1 with TRBJ2-7, with D possibly TRBD2 on 6 matching bases. Trimming removed 0 bases at V and 2 bases at J, with 14 bases between. Germline V gene lookup returns CDR1 MGHRA and CDR2 YSYEKL. CDR3 length: 16 residues. The CDR3 nucleotides are TGCGCCAGCAGCCAAGAAGGGGCTAGCGCGACCTACGAGCAGTACTTC. Its translation is CASSQEGASATYEQYF.

This chain links TRBV25-1 with TRBJ1-2; 8 positions match TRBD1. With V trimmed by 6 bases and J by 0 bases, 12 bases remained unmatched. This CDR3 region has 17 residues. Germline V lookup: CDR1 MGHDK, CDR2 SYGVNS. CDR3 coding DNA: TGTGCCAGCAGCAAGGGGCAGGGGGCCCCTACTAACTATGGCTACACCTTC. Amino acid sequence: CASSKGQGAPTNYGYTF.

V gene TRBV7-2 combines with J gene TRBJ1-5; 7 bases fit TRBD1. V gave up 4 bases and J gave up 1 base; unmatched junction bases: 4. The V gene's germline CDR1 is SGHTA and CDR2 FQGNSA. CDR3 length equals 15 residues. For the CDR3, the DNA is TGTGCCAGCAGCTCGACAGGGTTGAGCAATCAGCCCCAGCATTTT. It is translated as CASSSTGLSNQPQHF.

The V and J genes are TRBV7-2 and TRBJ1-1; D may be TRBD1 (6 bases). Germline V gene data show CDR1 as SGHTA and CDR2 as FQGNSA. V gave up 5 bases and J gave up 5 bases, with 21 bases separating them. This CDR3 comprises 16 residues. The CDR3 here is CASSKSPGLQGTEAFF. The CDR3 bases are TGTGCCAGCAGCAAAAGTCCCGGGCTCCAGGGGACTGAAGCTTTCTTT.

This clone occurred once. The chain carries TRBV7-3 and TRBJ2-7; 7 bases align to TRBD2. V was pared by 5 bases and J by 2 bases, with 9 bases of the junction left unmatched. Germline CDR1 SGHTA, CDR2 FQGTGA. This CDR3 spans 15 amino acids. As DNA, the CDR3 is TGTGCCAGCAGCCCTTGGGGGGGTAGCGCCTACGAGCAGTACTTC. Residues: CASSPWGGSAYEQYF.

V and J are TRBV30 and TRBJ2-7; 9 bases align to TRBD1. This CDR3 contains 12 residues. The V and J ends lost 8 bases and 4 bases, in that order; junction bases with no gene match: 6. CDR1 and CDR2 (germline): GTSNPN, SVGIG (reference sequence). The CDR3 loop reads CAGGQGGYEQYF. The CDR3 DNA follows: TGTGCCGGGGGACAGGGAGGGTACGAGCAGTACTTC.

The gene calls are TRBV4-2 and TRBJ2-3; 9 positions match TRBD2. V gave up 3 bases and J gave up 2 bases; unmatched junction bases: 6. Germline CDR1 LGHNA, CDR2 YNFKEQ. The CDR3 has 16 residues. The DNA of the CDR3 is TGTGCCAGCAGCCACGGTAGCGGGGGACTCACAGATACGCAGTATTTT. Amino acid sequence: CASSHGSGGLTDTQYF.

This clone was recorded once. The V call is TRBV7-2, the J call TRBJ1-2, with TRBD1 as a possible D gene (5 bases). Germline CDR1 SGHTA, CDR2 FQGNSA. V gave up 2 bases and J gave up 4 bases, with 11 bases separating them. The CDR3 is 14 residues long. CDR3 in amino acids: CASSLPTASYGYTF. The DNA for the CDR3 is TGTGCCAGCAGCTTACCGACAGCGTCCTATGGCTACACCTTC.

This clone was counted once. The rearrangement uses TRBV18 and TRBJ2-1, with 12 bases aligning to TRBD2. The J segment lost 4 bases and the V segment lost 6 bases, leaving 4 bases of the junction unmatched. CDR1 is KGHSH, CDR2 LQKENI, per germline. The CDR3 contains 15 residues. The CDR3 DNA reads as TGTGCCAGCTCCCCCGGACTAGCGGGATACAATGAGCAGTTCTTC. Translating gives CASSPGLAGYNEQFF.

This chain uses TRBV14 with TRBJ2-1; 8 nucleotides line up with TRBD2. The CDR3 consists of 15 residues. Germline lookup yields CDR1 SGHDN and CDR2 FVKESK. The ends lost 4 bases at V and 9 bases at J; junction bases unmatched: 11. The CDR3 DNA is TGTGCCAGCAGCCTTCCGGGACTAGACGTGGGTGAGCAGTTCTTC. As protein: CASSLPGLDVGEQFF.

The chain combines TRBV4-1 with TRBJ1-4, with unresolved D. CDR1 MGHRA and CDR2 YSYEKL come from the germline V gene. There are 17 residues in the CDR3. The ends were cut back, 1 base at V and 0 bases at J, with 12 bases in the middle. The DNA of the CDR3 is TGCGCCAGCAGCCAAGGAGGTCAGATCGCAACTAATGAAAAACTGTTTTTT. It is translated as CASSQGGQIATNEKLFF.

The chain links TRBV2 to TRBJ2-1; 10 bases fit TRBD2. The germline V gene has CDR1 SNHLY and CDR2 FYNNEI. Trimming at V came to 2 bases and at J to 13 bases, leaving 11 bases not matched to a gene. The CDR3 runs to 15 residues. This CDR3 reads CASSESLAGVVPQFF. For the CDR3, the DNA is TGTGCCAGCAGTGAATCTCTAGCGGGAGTAGTTCCTCAGTTCTTC.

The rearrangement links TRBV9 to TRBJ2-5; 10 bases are shared with TRBD2. The junction had 2 bases not matched to a gene; V was cut back by 3 bases and J by 0 bases. The germline gives CDR1 SGDLS, CDR2 YYNGEE. This CDR3 region has 15 residues. DNA for the CDR3: TGTGCCAGCAGCGAAGCGGGGGGGTACCAAGAGACCCAGTACTTC. Translated, it gives CASSEAGGYQETQYF.